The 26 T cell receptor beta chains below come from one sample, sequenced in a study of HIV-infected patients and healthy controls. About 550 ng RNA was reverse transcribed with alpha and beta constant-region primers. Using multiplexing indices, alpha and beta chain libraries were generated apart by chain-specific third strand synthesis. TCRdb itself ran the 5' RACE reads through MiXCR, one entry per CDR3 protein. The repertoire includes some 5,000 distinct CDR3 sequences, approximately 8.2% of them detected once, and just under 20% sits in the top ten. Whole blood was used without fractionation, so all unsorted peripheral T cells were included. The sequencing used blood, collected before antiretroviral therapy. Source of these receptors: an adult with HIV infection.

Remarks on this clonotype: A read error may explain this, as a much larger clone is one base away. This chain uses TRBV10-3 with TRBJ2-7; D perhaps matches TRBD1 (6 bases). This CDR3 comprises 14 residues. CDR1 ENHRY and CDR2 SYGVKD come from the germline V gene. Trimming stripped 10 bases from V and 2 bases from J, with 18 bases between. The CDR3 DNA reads TGTGCCACGGCAGGGGCAGACGGGACCTACGAGCAGTACTTC. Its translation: CATAGADGTYEQYF.

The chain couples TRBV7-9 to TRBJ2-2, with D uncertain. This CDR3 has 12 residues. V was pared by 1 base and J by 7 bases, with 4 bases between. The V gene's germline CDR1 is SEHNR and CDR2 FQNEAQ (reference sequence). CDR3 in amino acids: CASSLVLGELFF. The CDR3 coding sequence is TGTGCCAGCAGCTTAGTGCTCGGGGAGCTGTTTTTT.

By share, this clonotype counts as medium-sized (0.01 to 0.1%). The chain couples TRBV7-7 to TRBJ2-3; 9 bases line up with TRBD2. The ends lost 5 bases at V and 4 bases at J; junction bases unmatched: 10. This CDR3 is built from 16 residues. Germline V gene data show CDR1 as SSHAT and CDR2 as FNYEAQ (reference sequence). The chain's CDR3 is CASSQGLAGGADTQYF. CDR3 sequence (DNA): TGTGCCAGCAGCCAGGGACTAGCCGGGGGGGCAGATACGCAGTATTTT.

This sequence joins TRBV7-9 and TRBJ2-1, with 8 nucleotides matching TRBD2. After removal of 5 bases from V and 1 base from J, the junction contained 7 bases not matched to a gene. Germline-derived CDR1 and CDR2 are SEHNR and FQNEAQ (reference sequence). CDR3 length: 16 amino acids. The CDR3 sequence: CASSRSGSKSYNEQFF. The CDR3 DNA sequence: TGTGCCAGCAGCAGAAGCGGGAGCAAGTCCTACAATGAGCAGTTCTTC.

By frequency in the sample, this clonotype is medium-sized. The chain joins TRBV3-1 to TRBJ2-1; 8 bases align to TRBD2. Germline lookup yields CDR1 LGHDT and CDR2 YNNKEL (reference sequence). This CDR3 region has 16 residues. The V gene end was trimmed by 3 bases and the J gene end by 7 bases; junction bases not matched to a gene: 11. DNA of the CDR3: TGTGCCAGCAGCCACGCACCAGCGGGAGCACGGAATGAGCAGTTCTTC. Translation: CASSHAPAGARNEQFF.

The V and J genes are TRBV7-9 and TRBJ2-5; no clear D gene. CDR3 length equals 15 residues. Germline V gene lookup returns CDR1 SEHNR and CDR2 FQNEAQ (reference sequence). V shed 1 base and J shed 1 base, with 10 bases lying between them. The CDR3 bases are TGTGCCAGCAGCTTAGATGCCAGCGCCCAAGAGACCCAGTACTTC. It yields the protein CASSLDASAQETQYF.

CDR3 amino acids: CASSPGTADVQYF. The CDR3 coding sequence is TGTGCCAGCAGCCCCGGGACCGCGGATGTCCAGTACTTC. J is TRBJ2-5 and V is TRBV7-8; D is tentatively TRBD1 or TRBD2 (5 bases each). From germline, CDR1 is SGHVS and CDR2 FQNEAQ. V gave up 5 bases and J gave up 10 bases, with 17 bases separating them. The CDR3 consists of 13 residues.

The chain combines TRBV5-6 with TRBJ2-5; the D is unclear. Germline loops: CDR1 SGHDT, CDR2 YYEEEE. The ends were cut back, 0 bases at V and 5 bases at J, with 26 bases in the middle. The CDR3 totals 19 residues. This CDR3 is CASSLDFIQEPELSETQYF. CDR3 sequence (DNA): TGTGCCAGCAGCTTGGACTTTATTCAGGAACCCGAGTTATCGGAGACCCAGTACTTC.

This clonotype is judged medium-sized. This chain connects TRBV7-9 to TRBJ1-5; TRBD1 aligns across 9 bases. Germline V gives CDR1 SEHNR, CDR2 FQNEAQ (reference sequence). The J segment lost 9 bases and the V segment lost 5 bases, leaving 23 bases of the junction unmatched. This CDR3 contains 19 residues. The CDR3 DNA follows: TGTGCCAGCAGCCCTAGATGGACAGGGGACATACATGAAGGCCGGCCCCAGCATTTT. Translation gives CASSPRWTGDIHEGRPQHF.

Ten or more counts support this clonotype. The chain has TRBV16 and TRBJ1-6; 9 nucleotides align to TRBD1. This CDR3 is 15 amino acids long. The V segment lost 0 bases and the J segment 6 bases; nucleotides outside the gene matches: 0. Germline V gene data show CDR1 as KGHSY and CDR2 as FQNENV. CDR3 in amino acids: CASSQSDRGNSPLHF. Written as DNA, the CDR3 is TGTGCCAGCAGCCAATCGGACAGGGGTAATTCACCCCTCCACTTT.

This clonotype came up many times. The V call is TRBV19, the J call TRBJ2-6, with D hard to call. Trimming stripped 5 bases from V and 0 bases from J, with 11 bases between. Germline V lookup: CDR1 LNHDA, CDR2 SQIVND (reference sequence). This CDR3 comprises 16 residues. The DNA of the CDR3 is TGTGCCAGTAGTGTTCCTAGGAACTCTGGGGCCAACGTCCTGACTTTC. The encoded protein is CASSVPRNSGANVLTF.

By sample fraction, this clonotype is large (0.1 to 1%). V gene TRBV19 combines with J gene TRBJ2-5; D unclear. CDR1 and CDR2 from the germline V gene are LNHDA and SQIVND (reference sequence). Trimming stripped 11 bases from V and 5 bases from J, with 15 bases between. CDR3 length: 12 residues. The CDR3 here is CASNGDSETQYF. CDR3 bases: TGTGCCTCAAATGGGGATTCGGAGACCCAGTACTTC. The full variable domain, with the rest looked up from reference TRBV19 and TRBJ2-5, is DGGITQSPKYLFRKEGQNVTLSCEQNLNHDAMYWYRQDPGQGLRLIYYSQIVNDFQKGDIAEGYSVSREKKESFPLTVTSAQKNPTAFYLCASNGDSETQYFGPGTRLLVL.

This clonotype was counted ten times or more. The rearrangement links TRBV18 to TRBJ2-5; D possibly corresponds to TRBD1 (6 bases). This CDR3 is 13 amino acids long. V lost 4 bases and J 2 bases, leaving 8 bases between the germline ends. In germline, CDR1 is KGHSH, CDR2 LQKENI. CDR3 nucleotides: TGTGCCAGCTCACGGACAGCACAAGAGACCCAGTACTTC. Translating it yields CASSRTAQETQYF. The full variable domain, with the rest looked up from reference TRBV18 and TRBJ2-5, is NAGVMQNPRHLVRRRGQEARLRCSPMKGHSHVYWYRQLPEEGLKFMVYLQKENIIDESGMPKERFSAEFPKEGPSILRIQQVVRGDSAAYFCASSRTAQETQYFGPGTRLLVL.

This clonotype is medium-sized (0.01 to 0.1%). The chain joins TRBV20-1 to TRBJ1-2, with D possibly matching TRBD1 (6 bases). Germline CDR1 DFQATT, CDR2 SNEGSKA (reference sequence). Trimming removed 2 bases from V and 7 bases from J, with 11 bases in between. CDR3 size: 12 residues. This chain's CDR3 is CSARPTGFGYTF. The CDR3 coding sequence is TGCAGTGCTAGACCCACAGGGTTTGGCTACACCTTC.

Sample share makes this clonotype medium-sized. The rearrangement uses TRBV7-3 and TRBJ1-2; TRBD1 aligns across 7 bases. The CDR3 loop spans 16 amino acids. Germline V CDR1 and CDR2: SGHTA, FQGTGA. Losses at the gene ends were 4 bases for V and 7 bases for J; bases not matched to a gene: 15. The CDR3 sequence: CASSSSRDRPLFGYTF. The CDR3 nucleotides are TGTGCCAGCAGCTCCTCCCGGGACAGACCTCTCTTTGGCTACACCTTC.

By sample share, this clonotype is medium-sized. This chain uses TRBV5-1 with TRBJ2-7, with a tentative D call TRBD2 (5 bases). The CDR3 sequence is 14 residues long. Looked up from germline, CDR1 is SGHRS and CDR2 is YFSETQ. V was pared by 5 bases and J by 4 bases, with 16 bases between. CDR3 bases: TGCGCCAGCAGGAAAGGACTTTTGGTTTACGAGCAGTACTTC. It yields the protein CASRKGLLVYEQYF.

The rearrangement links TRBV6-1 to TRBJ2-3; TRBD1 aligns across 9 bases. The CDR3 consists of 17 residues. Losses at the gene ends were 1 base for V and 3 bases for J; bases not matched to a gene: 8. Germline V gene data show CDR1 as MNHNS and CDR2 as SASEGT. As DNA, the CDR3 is TGTGCCAGCAGTGAAGGCCTTCGGACAGGGGCGACAGATACGCAGTATTTT. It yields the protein CASSEGLRTGATDTQYF.

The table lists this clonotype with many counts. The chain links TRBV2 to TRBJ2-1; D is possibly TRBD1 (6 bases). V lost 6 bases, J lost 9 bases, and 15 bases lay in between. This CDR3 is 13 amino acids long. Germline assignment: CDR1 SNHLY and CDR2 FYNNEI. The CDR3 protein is CASRDQGLGEQFF. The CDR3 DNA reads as TGTGCCAGCAGAGATCAGGGGTTGGGTGAGCAGTTCTTC.

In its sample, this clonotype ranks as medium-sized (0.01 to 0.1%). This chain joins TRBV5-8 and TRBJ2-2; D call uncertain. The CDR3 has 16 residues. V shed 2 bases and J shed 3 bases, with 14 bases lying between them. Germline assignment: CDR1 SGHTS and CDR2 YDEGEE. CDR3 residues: CASSFFYRTDTGELFF. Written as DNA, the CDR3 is TGTGCCAGCAGCTTCTTTTACAGAACAGACACCGGGGAGCTGTTTTTT. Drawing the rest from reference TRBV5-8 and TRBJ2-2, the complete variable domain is EAGVTQSPTHLIKTRGQQATLRCSPISGHTSVYWYQQALGLGLQFLLWYDEGEERNRGNFPPRFSGRQFPNYSSELNVNALELEDSALYLCASSFFYRTDTGELFFGEGSRLTVL.

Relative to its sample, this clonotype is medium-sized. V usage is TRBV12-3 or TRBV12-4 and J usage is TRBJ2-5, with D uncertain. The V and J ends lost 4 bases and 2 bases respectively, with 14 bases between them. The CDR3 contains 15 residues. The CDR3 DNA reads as TGTGCCAGCAGTTCCAACAGTTGGGTACAAGAGACCCAGTACTTC. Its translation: CASSSNSWVQETQYF.

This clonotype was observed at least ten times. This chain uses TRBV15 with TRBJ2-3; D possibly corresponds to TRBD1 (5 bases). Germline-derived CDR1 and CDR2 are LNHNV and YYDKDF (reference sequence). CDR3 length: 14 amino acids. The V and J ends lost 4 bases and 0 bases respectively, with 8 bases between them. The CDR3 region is CATSTGYSTDTQYF. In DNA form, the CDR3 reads TGTGCCACCAGCACAGGGTATAGCACAGATACGCAGTATTTT.

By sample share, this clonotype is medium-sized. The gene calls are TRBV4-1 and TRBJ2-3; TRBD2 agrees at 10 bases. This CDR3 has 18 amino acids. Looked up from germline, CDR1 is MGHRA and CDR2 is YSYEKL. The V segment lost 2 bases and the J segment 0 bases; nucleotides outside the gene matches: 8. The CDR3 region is CASSQRLGLAPSTDTQYF. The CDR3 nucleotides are TGCGCCAGCAGCCAACGACTGGGACTAGCGCCAAGCACAGATACGCAGTATTTT.

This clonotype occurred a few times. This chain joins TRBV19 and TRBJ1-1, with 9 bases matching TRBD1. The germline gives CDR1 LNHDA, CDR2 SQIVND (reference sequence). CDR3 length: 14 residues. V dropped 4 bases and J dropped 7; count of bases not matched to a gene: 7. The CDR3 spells CASSSPGTGFEAFF. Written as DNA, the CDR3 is TGTGCCAGTAGTAGTCCCGGGACAGGGTTTGAAGCTTTCTTT.

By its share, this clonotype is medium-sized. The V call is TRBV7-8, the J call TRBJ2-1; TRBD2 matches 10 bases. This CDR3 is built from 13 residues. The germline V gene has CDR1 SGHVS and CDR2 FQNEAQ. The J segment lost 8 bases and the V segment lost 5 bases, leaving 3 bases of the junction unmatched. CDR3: CASSPSGGYEQFF. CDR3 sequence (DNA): TGTGCCAGCAGCCCTAGCGGGGGCTATGAGCAGTTCTTC.

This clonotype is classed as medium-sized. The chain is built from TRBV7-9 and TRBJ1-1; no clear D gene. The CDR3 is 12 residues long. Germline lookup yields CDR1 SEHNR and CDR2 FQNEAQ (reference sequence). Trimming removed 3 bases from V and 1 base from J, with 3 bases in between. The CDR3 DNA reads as TGTGCCAGCAGCTTTCAGAACACTGAAGCTTTCTTT. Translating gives CASSFQNTEAFF.

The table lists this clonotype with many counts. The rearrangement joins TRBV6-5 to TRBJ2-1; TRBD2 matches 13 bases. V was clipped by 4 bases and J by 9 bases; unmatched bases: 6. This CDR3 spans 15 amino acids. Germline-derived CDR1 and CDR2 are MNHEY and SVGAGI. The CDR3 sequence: CASSLGTSGVREQFF. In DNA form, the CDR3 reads TGTGCCAGCAGTTTAGGGACTAGCGGGGTTCGTGAGCAGTTCTTC.